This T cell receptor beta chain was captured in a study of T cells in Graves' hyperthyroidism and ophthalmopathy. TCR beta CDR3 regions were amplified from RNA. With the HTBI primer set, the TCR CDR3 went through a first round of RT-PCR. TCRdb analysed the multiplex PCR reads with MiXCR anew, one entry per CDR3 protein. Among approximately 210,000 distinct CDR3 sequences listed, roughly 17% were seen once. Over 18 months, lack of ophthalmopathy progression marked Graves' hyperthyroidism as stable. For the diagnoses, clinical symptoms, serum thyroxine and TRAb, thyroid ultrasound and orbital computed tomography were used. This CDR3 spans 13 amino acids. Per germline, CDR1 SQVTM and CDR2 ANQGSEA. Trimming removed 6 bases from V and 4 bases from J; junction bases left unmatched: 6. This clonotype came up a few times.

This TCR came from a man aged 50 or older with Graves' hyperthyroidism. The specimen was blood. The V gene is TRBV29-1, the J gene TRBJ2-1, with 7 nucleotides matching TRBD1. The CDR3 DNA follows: TGCAGCGTGTCCGGGACAGAATACAATGAGCAGTTCTTC. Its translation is CSVSGTEYNEQFF.